This T cell receptor beta chain is drawn from a study of T cell repertoires in cytomegalovirus infection (dated by TCRdb to 2018 to 2020). In terms of the full investigation: Donor HLA type was relevant to the analysis, because carriage of CMV infection together with the matching HLA type was indicated by public TCR beta signatures. Study-level results and caveats: In both this cohort and an independent cohort of a few hundred donors, the cumulative frequency of public TCR beta family members distinguished carriers of CMV infection plus the relevant HLA type. In the ex vivo response, HLA-C-restricted CMV-specific TCR beta clonotypes were dominant, and in two of eight donors the single most frequent clonotype came from this HLA-C-restricted group.

This clonotype was seen more than once but under ten times. The target of this receptor is not known. No base-level quality is on record; no much larger clone is a single base apart. The listed sequencing device is Illumina HiSeq 1500. TCRdb reprocessed the public reads (quality trimming at Q25 with fastp, clone calling with MiXCR) and kept in-frame beta chains. One record per CDR3 amino acid sequence lists the most common genes and DNA. The sample yields under 150,000 distinct CDR3 sequences; around 25% were counted once. The top ten clonotypes cover about 37% of the sample. Sequenced sample: PBMCs, sequenced either directly or after in vitro stimulation (not recorded which). The TCR sequence derives from a human donor in good health (CMV status not recorded). Some clones in this sample may be carry-over from other donors' samples.

The CDR3 sequence is CASSLVRVRTFDTQYF. The bases read TGTGCCAGCAGCCTCGTTAGAGTCCGTACTTTCGATACGCAGTATTTT. The chain employs TRBV7-9 and TRBJ2-3; confidence is insufficient to name the D gene. From a lookup of the germline V gene (reference sequence), CDR1 and CDR2 are SEHNR and FQNEAQ. The V end loses 5 bases and the J end loses 6 bases, and a stretch of 21 bases separates them. Including the terminal cysteine and phenylalanine, the CDR3 comprises 16 residues. Only the CDR3 DNA stays, 48 bases, in frame from base 1.